Listed below are T cell receptor beta chains from one sample, sequenced in a study of T cells in Graves' hyperthyroidism and ophthalmopathy. TCRdb processed the multiplex PCR reads anew with MiXCR; each CDR3 protein has one entry. Here the sample spans fewer than 250,000 distinct CDR3 sequences, over 15% being singletons. The specimen sequenced was blood. The receptors were gathered from a woman under 30 with Graves' ophthalmopathy. Both conserved end residues are part of each CDR3. The order of the fields is V gene, J gene, CDR3 protein.

V: TRBV7-2; J: TRBJ1-6; CDR3: CASSSRGLNSPLHF
V: TRBV12-5; J: TRBJ1-2; CDR3: CASGAEYGYTF
V: TRBV19; J: TRBJ2-7; CDR3: CASSIGSEQYF
V: TRBV6-1; J: TRBJ1-2; CDR3: CASSPGGYGYTF
V: TRBV28; J: TRBJ2-6; CDR3: CASSLEASGANVLTF
V: TRBV4-2; J: TRBJ2-7; CDR3: CASSQEGAGGPSYEQYF
V: TRBV12-3/TRBV12-4; J: TRBJ2-2; CDR3: CASSLGTPNTGELFF
V: TRBV5-1; J: TRBJ2-5; CDR3: CASSLLQQETQYF
V: TRBV7-6; J: TRBJ2-2; CDR3: CASSVNTGTSANTGELFF
V: TRBV6-9; J: TRBJ2-1; CDR3: CASRSPGLARDEQFF
V: TRBV30; J: TRBJ1-3; CDR3: CAWSVPNLKTSHSGNTIYF
V: TRBV29-1; J: TRBJ2-3; CDR3: CSVAGGGGSTDTQYF
V: TRBV7-2; J: TRBJ2-2; CDR3: CASSFSGTNTGELFF
V: TRBV11-2; J: TRBJ1-4; CDR3: CASSLDPLLLGGEKLFF
V: TRBV28; J: TRBJ2-7; CDR3: CASSPGSTEQYF
V: TRBV28; J: TRBJ1-5; CDR3: CASSSLGTGGLIQPQHF
V: TRBV7-7; J: TRBJ2-2; CDR3: CASRGGQDTGELFF
V: TRBV20-1; J: TRBJ2-5; CDR3: CSARVSGKGGETQYF
V: TRBV20-1; J: TRBJ2-7; CDR3: CSASDGKLDYEQYF
V: TRBV10-3; J: TRBJ1-3; CDR3: CAISKTGPEGENTIYF
V: TRBV20-1; J: TRBJ1-6; CDR3: CSAEGTAFISPLHF
V: TRBV18; J: TRBJ2-5; CDR3: CASSPGQGSQETQYF
V: TRBV7-2; J: TRBJ1-1; CDR3: CASSLGFRDRAGTEAFF
V: TRBV7-3; J: TRBJ2-3; CDR3: CASSRSGLSTDTQYF
V: TRBV4-1; J: TRBJ1-3; CDR3: CASSPTPGRFGNTIYF
V: TRBV19; J: TRBJ1-5; CDR3: CASSMGQGQPQHF
V: TRBV30; J: TRBJ2-1; CDR3: CAWSVRYRGQGFHEQFF
V: TRBV6-1; J: TRBJ2-5; CDR3: CASSSRDIQGETQYF
V: TRBV28; J: TRBJ2-3; CDR3: CASSSPPGQVGGTDTQYF
V: TRBV12-3/TRBV12-4; J: TRBJ2-5; CDR3: CASSLASVAETQYF
V: TRBV27; J: TRBJ1-1; CDR3: CASRMTGMNTEAFF
V: TRBV12-3/TRBV12-4; J: TRBJ2-1; CDR3: CASRTTSGRAVYNEQFF
V: TRBV12-3/TRBV12-4; J: TRBJ1-2; CDR3: CASSGDRAYGYTF
V: TRBV9; J: TRBJ2-1; CDR3: CASSVEGGRDYNEQFF
V: TRBV20-1; J: TRBJ2-7; CDR3: CSASPGTGNHEQYF
V: TRBV18; J: TRBJ2-7; CDR3: CASSPTGSRYEQYF
V: TRBV2; J: TRBJ2-7; CDR3: CASSEDVGGGAYEQYF
V: TRBV28; J: TRBJ2-2; CDR3: CATPVPNTGELFF
V: TRBV20-1; J: TRBJ1-1; CDR3: CSPTRQIPLMNTEAFF
V: TRBV11-2; J: TRBJ1-4; CDR3: CASILFGGTNEELFF
V: TRBV28; J: TRBJ2-1; CDR3: CASSSSRLTYNEQFF
V: TRBV12-3/TRBV12-4; J: TRBJ1-3; CDR3: CASREGFGNTIYF
V: TRBV15; J: TRBJ1-1; CDR3: CATSRDLEPGQTNTEAFF
V: TRBV2; J: TRBJ1-5; CDR3: CASSTDNQPQHF
V: TRBV7-9; J: TRBJ2-1; CDR3: CASSLAGIYYNEQFF
V: TRBV7-9; J: TRBJ1-1; CDR3: CASSSTNDRAEAFF
V: TRBV6-1; J: TRBJ1-2; CDR3: CASSSSGQRYGYTF
V: TRBV6-1; J: TRBJ2-5; CDR3: CASSGLAGGQETQYF
V: TRBV19; J: TRBJ1-5; CDR3: CASKDEFNQPQHF
V: TRBV20-1; J: TRBJ1-1; CDR3: CSALKATNTEAFF